This T cell receptor (beta chain) came from a study of long-term antiretroviral therapy in people with HIV. This clone has only a few counts. The antigen remains unidentified. The CDR3 runs 14 residues. The germline gives CDR1 SNHLY, CDR2 FYNNEI. With 6 bases clipped from V and 2 bases from J, the junction kept 3 bases outside the gene matches. At survey level, the immunoSEQ assay was run in its v3.0 version. Measured with immunoSEQ multiplex PCR; TCRdb has only the in-frame clones, and not every one. The data hold more than 20,000 clones, with about 88% observed a single time. Study-wide points: Records did not include ART adherence, viral resistance or therapy changes. Repertoires from HIV showed CDR3 length ranges narrower than those of controls.

The specimen was unsorted PBMCs, collected 2.6 to 2.8 years after starting antiretroviral therapy. The sequence derives from a man aged 40-50 years with HIV. This chain uses TRBV2 with TRBJ1-3, with 8 bases that match TRBD1. CDR3 DNA: TGTGCCAGCAGGGACAGGGAGGCTGGAAACACCATATATTTT. Amino acid sequence: CASRDREAGNTIYF.